The clone carrying this T cell receptor beta chain was counted a few times. Produced via immunoSEQ multiplex PCR; TCRdb's table is partial and in-frame only. The sample includes about 420 clones, roughly 86% of them seen just once. This CDR3 spans 15 amino acids. The junction had 7 bases not matched to a gene; V was cut back by 0 bases and J by 6 bases. CDR1 and CDR2 (germline): SGDLS, YYNGEE. Positive magnetic bead selection was used to isolate CD4+ and CD8+ cells; purity was checked by flow cytometry. The record originates from a study of somatic mutations in cytotoxic T cells in rheumatoid arthritis. Study details: Patient blood, roughly 31 ml in EDTA, was obtained immediately after diagnosis and prior to the start of any treatment.

Sequenced: CD8+ T cells sorted from blood. The clonotype originates from a woman in her seventies with rheumatoid arthritis. The chain carries TRBV9 and TRBJ2-7, with TRBD2 matching over 9 bases. The CDR3 DNA sequence: TGTGCCAGCAGCGTAGGGAGCGGGGGGTCGGTCGAGCAGTACTTC. Translating it yields CASSVGSGGSVEQYF.